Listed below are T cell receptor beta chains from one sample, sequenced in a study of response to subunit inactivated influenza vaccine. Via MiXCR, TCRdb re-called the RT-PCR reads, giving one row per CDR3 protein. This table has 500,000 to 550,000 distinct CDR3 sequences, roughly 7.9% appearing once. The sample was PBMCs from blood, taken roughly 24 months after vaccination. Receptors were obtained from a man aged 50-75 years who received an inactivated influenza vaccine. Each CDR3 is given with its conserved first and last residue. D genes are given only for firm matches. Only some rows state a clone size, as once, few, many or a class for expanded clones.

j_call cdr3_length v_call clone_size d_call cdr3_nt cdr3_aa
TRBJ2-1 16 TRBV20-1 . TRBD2 TGCAGTGCTCATCGGACTAGCGGAAGCTCCTACAATGAGCAGTTCTTC CSAHRTSGSSYNEQFF
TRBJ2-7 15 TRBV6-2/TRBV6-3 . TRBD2 TGTGCCAGCAGTTCCTCGACTAGCACCTCCTACGAGCAGTACTTC CASSSSTSTSYEQYF
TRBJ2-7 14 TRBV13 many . TGTGCCAGCAGCCGACGGGACGGGGGAAACGAGCAGTACTTC CASSRRDGGNEQYF
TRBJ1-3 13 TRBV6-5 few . TGTGCCAGCAGTTACGGGACAGGAAACACCATATATTTT CASSYGTGNTIYF
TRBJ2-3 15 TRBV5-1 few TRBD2 TGCGCCAGCAGCTTGAGTGGGACTAGATCAGGTACGCAGTATTTT CASSLSGTRSGTQYF
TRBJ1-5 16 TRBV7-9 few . TGTGCCAGCAGCTTGAGCGGCGGGACCCCTAATCAGCCCCAGCATTTT CASSLSGGTPNQPQHF
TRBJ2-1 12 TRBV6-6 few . TGTGCCAGCAGATCTTCGGACAGAGAGCAGTTCTTC CASRSSDREQFF
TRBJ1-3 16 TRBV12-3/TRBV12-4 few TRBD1 TGTGCCAGCACCGCGCCCTACAGGGGGCTTGGAAACACCATATATTTT CASTAPYRGLGNTIYF
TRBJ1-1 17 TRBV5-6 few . TGTGCCAGCAGCTTGGAGAGACTAGCGGGGAGAAGGACTGAAGCTTTCTTT CASSLERLAGRRTEAFF
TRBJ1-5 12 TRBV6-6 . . TGTGCCAGCGAACGACGAGATCAGCCCCAGCATTTT CASERRDQPQHF
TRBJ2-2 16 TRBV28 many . TGTGCCAGCAGTTTGTCATTGGGGGCAGGCACCGGGGAGCTGTTTTTT CASSLSLGAGTGELFF
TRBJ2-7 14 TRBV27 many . TGTGCCAGCAGACCCCTTCCGCCCTCATACGAGCAGTACTTC CASRPLPPSYEQYF
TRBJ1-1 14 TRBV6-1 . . TGTGCCAGCAGTGAAGTACAGATCAACACTGAAGCTTTCTTT CASSEVQINTEAFF
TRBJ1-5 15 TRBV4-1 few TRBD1 TGCGCCAGCAGCCCTACCGGACAGGGGAATCAGCCCCAGCATTTT CASSPTGQGNQPQHF
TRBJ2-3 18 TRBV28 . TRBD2 TGTGCCAGCAGTGGACCCCTGGGGGAGGGAGGATATATAGATACGCAGTATTTT CASSGPLGEGGYIDTQYF
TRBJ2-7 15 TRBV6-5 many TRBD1 TGTGCCAGCAGTTACTCTGGGACAGTGATCTACGAGCAGTACTTC CASSYSGTVIYEQYF
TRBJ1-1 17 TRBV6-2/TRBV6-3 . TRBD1 TGTGCCAGCAGTTCCGATTGGACAGGACCCATGAACACTGAAGCTTTCTTT CASSSDWTGPMNTEAFF
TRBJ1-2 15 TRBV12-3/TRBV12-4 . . TGTGCCAGCAGTTTTGTAGGCAGGGGATCGGATGGCTACACCTTC CASSFVGRGSDGYTF
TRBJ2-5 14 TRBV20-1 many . TGCAGTGCTAGAAGGGACATGTACCAAGAGACCCAGTACTTC CSARRDMYQETQYF
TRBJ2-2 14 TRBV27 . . TGTGCCAGCAGTTTATCGGGGGCGGCCGGGGAGCTGTTTTTT CASSLSGAAGELFF
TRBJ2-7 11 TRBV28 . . TGTGCCCACGGAAGCTTTTACGAGCAGTACTTC CAHGSFYEQYF
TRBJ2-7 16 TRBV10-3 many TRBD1 TGTGCCATCAGTGAGCGCGGACAGGGAAGGGGCTACGAGCAGTACTTC CAISERGQGRGYEQYF
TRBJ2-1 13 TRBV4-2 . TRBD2 TGTGCCGCGGGGACTAGCTCCTACAATGAGCAGTTCTTC CAAGTSSYNEQFF
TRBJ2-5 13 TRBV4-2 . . TGTGCCAGCAGCCCAAACTACCAAGAGACCCAGTACTTC CASSPNYQETQYF
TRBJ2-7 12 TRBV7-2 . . TGTGCCAGCGGCCCGGGGGTCTACGAGCAGTACTTC CASGPGVYEQYF